This is a list of T cell receptor beta chains from one sample in a study of beta chain features in type 1 diabetes. Produced via immunoSEQ multiplex PCR; TCRdb's table is partial and in-frame only. The sample records about 710,000 clones, about an eighth being singletons. Sequenced sample: naive CD4+ T cells from blood. The receptors come from a young man with type 1 diabetes. Both conserved end residues are part of each CDR3. Each record gives: V gene, D gene, clone size, J gene, CDR3 DNA, CDR3 protein. A D gene is named only where the DNA matches it firmly. Size values are once, few and many counts, or a class for expanded clones, and some rows have none.

>TRBV23-1|TRBD1|.|TRBJ1-2
TGCGCCAGCAGTCAAGCTAGGGGACAGTTCTTATGGGACTACACCTTC
CASSQARGQFLWDYTF
>TRBV6-5|.|.|TRBJ2-3
TGTGCCAGCAGTTACAGGGACCGCACAGATACGCAGTATTTT
CASSYRDRTDTQYF
>TRBV5-1|.|.|TRBJ1-1
TGCGCCAGCAGCCCAGGTTCGTTAGGGTTGAACACTGAAGCTTTCTTT
CASSPGSLGLNTEAFF
>TRBV5-6|.|.|TRBJ1-1
TGTGCCAGCAGCGTGCAGGGACCCGCTTTCTTT
CASSVQGPAFF
>TRBV30|.|few|TRBJ2-7
TGTGCCTGGAGGGAATACAGCCACTCCTACGAGCAGTACTTC
CAWREYSHSYEQYF
>TRBV30|TRBD1|.|TRBJ2-7
TGTGCCTGGACCATCTACAGGGGATCCTACGAGCAGTACTTC
CAWTIYRGSYEQYF
>TRBV28|.|.|TRBJ1-4
TGTGCCAGCAGTTTCGTCTCGAATGAAAAACTGTTTTTT
CASSFVSNEKLFF
>TRBV29-1|TRBD2|few|TRBJ2-3
TGCAGCGTTGAAGATCCATATATCATACGGGAGGGCCGCACAGATACGCAGTATTTT
CSVEDPYIIREGRTDTQYF
>TRBV14|.|.|TRBJ1-1
TGTGCCAGCAGCCAAGTGTCGTCAGGGATGAGGACTGAAGCTTTCTTT
CASSQVSSGMRTEAFF
>TRBV28|.|.|TRBJ2-1
TGTGCCAGCAGTTTCCCGTCGTATAATGAGCAGTTCTTC
CASSFPSYNEQFF
>TRBV11-2|.|few|TRBJ2-2
TGTGCCAGCAGCTTATGGAACACCGGGGAGCTGTTTTTT
CASSLWNTGELFF
>TRBV5-1|.|.|TRBJ2-1
TGCGCCAGCAGCTTCGGACTCGTGAGCTCCTACAATGAGCAGTTCTTC
CASSFGLVSSYNEQFF
>TRBV7-3|TRBD1|.|TRBJ1-2
TGTGCCAGCAGCCCCCCCGGGACAGGGAATGGCTACACCTTC
CASSPPGTGNGYTF
>TRBV2|.|few|TRBJ2-1
TGTGCCAGCAGCGCACCCCCTTTCCATGAGCAGTTCTTC
CASSAPPFHEQFF
>TRBV18|TRBD1|few|TRBJ2-7
TGTGCCAGCTCACCCCGGACAGGGGGCTACGAGCAGTACTTC
CASSPRTGGYEQYF
>TRBV6-5|.|few|TRBJ2-7
TGTGCCAGCAGTCACCATGCGGACGGCTCCTACGAGCAGTACTTC
CASSHHADGSYEQYF
>TRBV7-9|.|.|TRBJ2-3
TGTGCCAGCAGTTCCCAGGGAGGAGATACGCAGTATTTT
CASSSQGGDTQYF
>TRBV30|.|.|TRBJ2-7
TGTGCCTGGAGTGTACAAACAGACTCCTACGAGCAGTACTTC
CAWSVQTDSYEQYF
>TRBV15|.|many|TRBJ2-4
TGTGCCACTTATGACGGTGGTAGGGACATTCAGTACTTC
CATYDGGRDIQYF
>TRBV28|.|.|TRBJ1-4
TGTGCCAGCAGGGCGATGGGGGAAAAACTGTTTTTT
CASRAMGEKLFF
>TRBV7-9|.|.|TRBJ1-5
TGTGCCAGCAGCCCCACCGGCGGGCAGCCCCAGCATTTT
CASSPTGGQPQHF
>TRBV7-9|.|few|TRBJ2-7
TGTGCCAGCAGCCCTGCCGGCTACGAGCAGTACTTC
CASSPAGYEQYF
>TRBV5-4|.|.|TRBJ2-5
TGTGCCAGCAGCCCCTCGTCGGCCATTGGGGACAAAGAGACCCAGTACTTC
CASSPSSAIGDKETQYF
>TRBV7-2|.|.|TRBJ2-2
TGTGCCAGCAGCTTCCCCACGGGACAAATCACCGGGGAGCTGTTTTTT
CASSFPTGQITGELFF